This TCR beta chain was found in a study of T-cell memory formation after mild COVID-19. The study's findings and limits: Clones shrinking from day 15 to 85 showed even CD4/CD8 mixes; later expanders tilted CD4+. A second wave of clones peaked on day 37, and their SARS-CoV-2 specificity went unconfirmed. Researchers found some responding clones in pre-infection memory, a sign that cross-reactive memory joined.

Sample barcodes and UMIs were carried by the TCR alpha and TCR beta cDNA libraries that 5'RACE generated with constant-segment primers. In TCRdb, the 5' RACE reads were re-called with MiXCR into one record per CDR3 protein. Here the sample spans 250,000 to 400,000 distinct CDR3 sequences, 14% being singletons. This clonotype was seen only a few times. Its antigen is unidentified. The V gene lost 6 bases and the J gene lost 0 bases, with 7 bases spanning the gap. Germline CDR1 SNHLY, CDR2 FYNNEI. This CDR3 spans 13 amino acids. Sequencing was performed on PBMCs or a T cell subset sorted from them (not recorded which). J is TRBJ2-3 and V is TRBV2; D gene uncertain. The source of this sequence is a man between 18 and 35 years old who had mild COVID-19 (a few samples of this study predate the infection). Cell type and time point are not known. The CDR3 DNA reads TGTGCCAGCAGGTCAACTAGCACAGATACGCAGTATTTT. Translation gives CASRSTSTDTQYF.